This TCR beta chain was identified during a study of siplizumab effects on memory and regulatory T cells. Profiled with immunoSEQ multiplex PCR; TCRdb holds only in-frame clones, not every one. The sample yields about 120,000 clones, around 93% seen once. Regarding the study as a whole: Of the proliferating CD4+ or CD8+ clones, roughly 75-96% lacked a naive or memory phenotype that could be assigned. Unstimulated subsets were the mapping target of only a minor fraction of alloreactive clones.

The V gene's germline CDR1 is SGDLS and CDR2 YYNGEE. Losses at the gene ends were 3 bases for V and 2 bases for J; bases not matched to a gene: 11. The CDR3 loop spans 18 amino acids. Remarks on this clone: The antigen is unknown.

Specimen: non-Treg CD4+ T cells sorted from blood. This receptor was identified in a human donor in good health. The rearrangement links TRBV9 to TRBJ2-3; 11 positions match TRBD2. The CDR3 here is CASSAVGLAGGFTDTQYF. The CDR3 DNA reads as TGTGCCAGCAGCGCCGTTGGTCTAGCGGGGGGATTCACAGATACGCAGTATTTT.